This T cell receptor (beta chain) was identified in a study of radiation and T cells in renal cell carcinoma. Findings and caveats of the study: Top tumor clonotypes rose in blood 2 weeks post-radiation, then contracted.

J lost 6 bases, V lost 4 bases, and 8 bases had no gene match. The CDR3 is 15 amino acids. The germline gives CDR1 SGHRS, CDR2 YFSETQ. TCRdb's copy holds only in-frame clones and misses some; the assay was immunoSEQ multiplex PCR. The sample lists approximately 150,000 clones, 86% occurring once. Regarding this clone: Its cognate antigen is unknown.

Time point: blood 4 weeks post-SBRT, at nephrectomy. Treatment of the sample: 15 Gy SBRT to primary tumor, nephrectomy 4 weeks later. The clonotype was recovered from a woman between 45 and 60 years old with renal cell carcinoma. The sample consisted of blood, taken from a patient whose treatment included radiotherapy and nephrectomy. The J gene is TRBJ1-1, the V gene TRBV5-1; 11 nucleotides agree with TRBD1. This chain's CDR3 is CASSTGQGAMAEAFF. The CDR3 DNA is TGCGCCAGCAGCACAGGACAGGGGGCGATGGCTGAAGCTTTCTTT. Based on the CDR3 plus reference TRBV5-1 and TRBJ1-1, the full variable domain is KAGVTQTPRYLIKTRGQQVTLSCSPISGHRSVSWYQQTPGQGLQFLFEYFSETQRNKGNFPGRFSGRQFSNSRSEMNVSTLELGDSALYLCASSTGQGAMAEAFFGQGTRLTVV.